The 6 T cell receptor beta chains below come from one sample, sequenced in a study of T cells after yellow fever vaccination. TCRdb reanalysed the 5' RACE reads using MiXCR and keeps one entry per CDR3 protein. The sample includes about 130,000 distinct CDR3 sequences, 7.5% to 10% of them seen just once. The sequencing used CD8+ T cells sorted from PBMCs, collected on the day of the yellow fever booster vaccination. The receptors derive from a man aged 18 to 35 who received the YFV17D yellow fever vaccine.

This clonotype was observed at least ten times. The chain recombines TRBV12-3 or TRBV12-4 with TRBJ1-2, with a possible D match to TRBD1 (6 bases). This CDR3 is built from 13 residues. The V end was cut by 5 bases, the J end by 4 bases, with 11 bases between. The CDR3 DNA reads TGTGCCAGCAGTACCCAGGGGTTCTATGGCTACACCTTC. It yields the protein CASSTQGFYGYTF.

This clonotype showed up just a few times. The chain joins TRBV20-1 to TRBJ2-7; TRBD1 aligns across 7 bases. Germline assignment: CDR1 DFQATT and CDR2 SNEGSKA (reference sequence). V lost 2 bases, J lost 3 bases, and 1 base stayed unmatched. The CDR3 is 12 amino acids. Here the CDR3 reads CSARRQGYEQYF. CDR3 coding DNA: TGCAGTGCTAGACGACAGGGCTACGAGCAGTACTTC.

This clonotype was detected a few times. This chain uses TRBV4-3 with TRBJ2-5; D is unclear. The germline V and J ends were trimmed by 1 base and 5 bases, with 17 bases remaining between them. From germline, CDR1 is LGHNA and CDR2 YSLEER. This CDR3 contains 16 residues. CDR3 in amino acids: CASSQADRTGEETQYF. For the CDR3, the DNA is TGCGCCAGCAGCCAAGCAGATCGTACTGGAGAGGAGACCCAGTACTTC.

J is TRBJ2-7 and V is TRBV7-8; D uncertain. V was shortened by 0 bases and J by 3 bases, with 6 bases between the two germline ends. The CDR3 totals 13 residues. Germline CDR1 and CDR2: SGHVS and FQNEAQ. The CDR3 DNA is TGTGCCAGCAGCTTAGCGGGCTACTACGAGCAGTACTTC. As protein: CASSLAGYYEQYF.

This rearrangement joins TRBV2 to TRBJ2-2, with TRBD2 matching 10 bases. V lost 7 bases and J lost 5; bases outside the gene matches: 7. CDR3 length: 15 residues. Per germline, CDR1 SNHLY and CDR2 FYNNEI. As DNA, the CDR3 is TGTGCCAGCATGGGGGGACTAGCGTGGACCGGGGAGCTGTTTTTT. Protein: CASMGGLAWTGELFF.

This clonotype was picked up many times. The chain carries TRBV19 and TRBJ2-3; D gene ambiguous. Germline V lookup: CDR1 LNHDA, CDR2 SQIVND (reference sequence). The V gene lost 7 bases and the J gene lost 0 bases, with 14 bases spanning the gap. The CDR3 contains 15 residues. The CDR3 loop reads CASTASGVSTDTQYF. DNA of the CDR3: TGTGCCAGTACCGCTTCTGGGGTTAGCACAGATACGCAGTATTTT.